This is a list of T cell receptor beta chains from one sample in a study of cytotoxic CD8 clonotypes in ibrutinib-treated CLL. TCRdb's copy holds only in-frame clones and misses some; the assay was immunoSEQ multiplex PCR. In the table there are approximately 100,000 clones, roughly 57% of which are singletons. Material: PBMCs, obtained after 24 months of ibrutinib treatment. The receptors were gathered from a human donor with chronic lymphocytic leukemia. Both conserved end residues are part of each CDR3. D genes are given only for firm matches. Clone size is shown for a subset of rows, as once, few, many or a class of expanded clone.

D	size	V	J	CDR3	DNA
NA	NA	TRBV5-1	TRBJ1-6	CASSFGRDSPLHF	TGCGCCAGCAGCTTCGGAAGGGATTCACCCCTCCACTTT
NA	NA	TRBV9	TRBJ1-5	CASSVPSRGRQDQPQHF	TGTGCCAGCAGCGTGCCTTCCCGGGGGAGGCAGGATCAGCCCCAGCATTTT
NA	NA	TRBV6-5	TRBJ1-6	CASRLDSVSPLHF	TGTGCCAGCAGACTGGACAGCGTTTCACCCCTCCACTTT
NA	NA	TRBV9	TRBJ2-6	CASSPRTAGANVLTF	TGTGCCAGCAGCCCGCGGACAGCTGGGGCCAACGTCCTGACTTTC
NA	NA	TRBV9	TRBJ2-3	CASSPRDGTDTQYF	TGTGCCAGCAGCCCACGGGACGGCACAGATACGCAGTATTTT
NA	NA	TRBV5-6	TRBJ2-7	CASSLSGINYEQYF	TGTGCCAGCAGCTTGTCAGGAATAAACTACGAGCAGTACTTC
TRBD1	NA	TRBV4-1	TRBJ2-7	CASSGRDRGVYEQYF	TGCGCCAGCAGCGGCCGGGACAGGGGCGTTTACGAGCAGTACTTC
NA	NA	TRBV11-1	TRBJ2-2	CASSPGAAKGRTGELFF	TGTGCCAGCAGCCCCGGTGCTGCTAAAGGGAGGACCGGGGAGCTGTTTTTT
TRBD2	NA	TRBV7-9	TRBJ2-7	CASSFDSGKGEQYF	TGTGCCAGCAGCTTTGACAGCGGGAAGGGCGAGCAGTACTTC
NA	once	TRBV6-5	TRBJ2-3	CASRWLFSTDTQYF	TGTGCCAGCAGGTGGCTCTTTTCCACAGATACGCAGTATTTT
NA	few	TRBV9	TRBJ2-5	CASSAFPRTAQETQYF	TGTGCCAGCAGCGCATTCCCTAGGACAGCCCAAGAGACCCAGTACTTC
NA	once	TRBV19	TRBJ2-3	CASTLGGSPDTQYF	TGTGCCAGTACCCTGGGAGGTAGCCCAGATACGCAGTATTTT
NA	many	TRBV7-9	TRBJ2-7	CASSFRTVYEQYF	TGTGCCAGCAGCTTCAGGACCGTCTACGAGCAGTACTTC
NA	NA	TRBV28	TRBJ2-7	CASSSPWRGVNEQYF	TGTGCCAGCAGTTCCCCCTGGCGAGGTGTCAACGAGCAGTACTTC
NA	NA	TRBV6-1	TRBJ2-2	CASSTGTYATGELFF	TGTGCCAGCAGTACCGGGACGTACGCCACCGGGGAGCTGTTTTTT
NA	NA	TRBV5-1	TRBJ2-3	CASSFLGDSRDTQYF	TGCGCCAGCAGCTTCTTGGGAGACTCAAGGGATACGCAGTATTTT
TRBD1	few	TRBV6-1	TRBJ1-6	CASRQGVDSPLHF	TGTGCCAGCAGACAGGGGGTCGATTCACCCCTCCACTTT
NA	few	TRBV5-1	TRBJ2-1	CASSLGGISYNEQFF	TGCGCCAGCAGCTTGGGGGGGATCTCCTACAATGAGCAGTTCTTC
TRBD1	NA	TRBV29-1	TRBJ1-1	CSVDSQGAGEAFF	TGCAGCGTTGATTCTCAGGGGGCGGGTGAAGCTTTCTTT
TRBD1	few	TRBV5-6	TRBJ1-6	CASSLTPGQGNSPLHF	TGTGCCAGCAGCTTGACTCCGGGACAGGGAAATTCACCCCTCCACTTT
TRBD1	NA	TRBV5-1	TRBJ2-7	CASSLGQDYEQYF	TGCGCCAGCAGCCTTGGACAGGACTACGAGCAGTACTTC
NA	NA	TRBV7-2	TRBJ2-7	CASSPTGVSYEQYF	TGTGCCAGCAGCCCCACGGGGGTCTCCTACGAGCAGTACTTC
TRBD1	NA	TRBV19	TRBJ1-5	CASSLGQGAYRQPQHF	TGTGCCAGTAGTCTAGGACAGGGGGCGTATCGTCAGCCCCAGCATTTT
NA	few	TRBV18	TRBJ1-6	CASSFGEPRDSPLHF	TGTGCCAGCTCATTCGGGGAACCTAGGGATTCACCCCTCCACTTT
TRBD1	once	TRBV5-1	TRBJ2-5	CASSFGTDTPLSETQYF	TGCGCCAGCAGCTTTGGGACAGATACTCCCCTGTCCGAGACCCAGTACTTC
NA	few	TRBV28	TRBJ2-3	CASRAGGSTDTQYF	TGTGCCAGCAGGGCAGGGGGGAGCACAGATACGCAGTATTTT
TRBD1	NA	TRBV6-5	TRBJ1-1	CASSRAGTANTEAFF	TGTGCCAGCAGCCGCGCTGGGACAGCGAACACTGAAGCTTTCTTT
NA	few	TRBV7-9	TRBJ1-2	CASSPGSAPSNYGYTF	TGTGCCAGCAGCCCAGGGTCAGCTCCTTCTAACTATGGCTACACCTTC
NA	NA	TRBV5-1	TRBJ1-2	CASSSTPGLGLGYTF	TGCGCCAGCAGCAGCACCCCGGGACTGGGGCTCGGATACACCTTC
NA	NA	TRBV18	TRBJ2-3	CASSPLEGRTDTQYF	TGTGCCAGCTCACCTCTGGAGGGCCGAACAGATACGCAGTATTTT
NA	few	TRBV19	TRBJ1-6	CASRLQGNSPLHF	TGTGCCAGCAGACTCCAAGGCAATTCACCCCTCCACTTT
NA	once	TRBV9	TRBJ1-4	CASSQTAPRRGNEKLFF	TGTGCCAGCAGCCAGACGGCTCCGAGACGGGGGAATGAAAAACTGTTTTTT
NA	NA	TRBV15	TRBJ1-1	CATGVGGAGTEAFF	TGTGCCACCGGCGTTGGGGGGGCGGGAACTGAAGCTTTCTTT
NA	NA	TRBV29-1	TRBJ1-2	CSALSGREGVYGYTF	TGCAGCGCCCTTTCCGGCAGGGAGGGGGTCTATGGCTACACCTTC
TRBD2	few	TRBV6-1	TRBJ2-7	CASSATSGGLPYEQYF	TGTGCCAGCAGTGCGACTAGCGGGGGGCTCCCCTACGAGCAGTACTTC
TRBD2	NA	TRBV6-6	TRBJ2-1	CASSSGLALDNEQFF	TGTGCCAGCAGTTCCGGACTAGCGCTCGACAATGAGCAGTTCTTC
NA	few	TRBV6-1	TRBJ2-2	CASSEGSYTGELFF	TGTGCCAGCAGTGAAGGGTCTTACACCGGGGAGCTGTTTTTT
NA	many	TRBV2	TRBJ1-4	CASSGEWEKLFF	TGTGCCAGCAGTGGTGAATGGGAAAAACTGTTTTTT
NA	few	TRBV18	TRBJ2-7	CASSLSNMGTSEQYF	TGTGCCAGCTCACTATCTAACATGGGAACGTCGGAACAGTACTTC
NA	few	TRBV5-4	TRBJ1-2	CASSTGGNYGYTF	TGTGCCAGCAGCACGGGAGGGAACTATGGCTACACCTTC
TRBD1	many	TRBV7-2	TRBJ1-6	CASSLTGGDSPLHF	TGTGCCAGCAGCTTGACAGGGGGCGATTCACCCCTCCACTTT
NA	many	TRBV7-2	TRBJ2-3	CASSSTDTQYF	TGTGCCAGCAGCTCCACAGATACGCAGTATTTT
TRBD1	NA	TRBV29-1	TRBJ1-1	CSVRTGGTEAFF	TGCAGCGTGAGGACAGGGGGCACTGAAGCTTTCTTT
NA	NA	TRBV7-3	TRBJ2-6	CASSPGQLSGANVLTF	TGTGCCAGCAGCCCCGGACAGCTCTCTGGGGCCAACGTCCTGACTTTC
NA	NA	TRBV6-5	TRBJ1-1	CASKKRTDMNTEAFF	TGTGCCAGCAAAAAACGGACAGATATGAACACTGAAGCTTTCTTT
NA	NA	TRBV12-2	TRBJ2-5	CASRFPLGLAGKETQYF	TGTGCAAGTCGCTTTCCTCTCGGACTAGCGGGGAAGGAGACCCAGTACTTC
TRBD1	NA	TRBV7-3	TRBJ2-2	CASSFSGTGVTGELFF	TGTGCCAGCAGCTTTTCCGGGACAGGGGTGACCGGGGAGCTGTTTTTT
NA	NA	TRBV6-4	TRBJ1-5	CASRVGGVGNQPQHF	TGTGCCAGCAGGGTCGGGGGGGTCGGAAATCAGCCCCAGCATTTT
NA	NA	TRBV27	TRBJ2-7	CASSLPDRAYEQYF	TGTGCCAGCAGTTTACCCGACCGGGCTTACGAGCAGTACTTC
TRBD1	NA	TRBV5-1	TRBJ2-5	CASSWTGVKETQYF	TGCGCCAGCAGCTGGACAGGGGTTAAAGAGACCCAGTACTTC
NA	NA	TRBV5-4	TRBJ1-4	CASSADLNEKLFF	TGTGCCAGCAGCGCCGACCTTAATGAAAAACTGTTTTTT
NA	NA	TRBV27	TRBJ1-1	CASISGFGKAFF	TGTGCCAGCATATCAGGGTTCGGGAAAGCTTTCTTT
TRBD2	few	TRBV7-7	TRBJ2-5	CASSSTSGGAQETQYF	TGTGCTAGCAGCTCGACTAGCGGGGGGGCCCAAGAGACCCAGTACTTC
NA	NA	TRBV28	TRBJ1-4	CASQQTGGYFEKLFF	TGTGCCAGCCAACAAACAGGAGGATACTTTGAAAAACTGTTTTTT
NA	NA	TRBV7-3	TRBJ2-1	CASSFGGYNEQFF	TGTGCCAGCAGCTTTGGGGGGTACAATGAGCAGTTCTTC
TRBD1	NA	TRBV4-2	TRBJ2-7	CASSPDRGAPGEQYF	TGTGCCAGCAGCCCCGACAGGGGAGCCCCCGGGGAGCAGTACTTC
NA	few	TRBV14	TRBJ1-1	CASSQIRNTEAFF	TGTGCCAGCAGCCAAATCCGGAACACTGAAGCTTTCTTT